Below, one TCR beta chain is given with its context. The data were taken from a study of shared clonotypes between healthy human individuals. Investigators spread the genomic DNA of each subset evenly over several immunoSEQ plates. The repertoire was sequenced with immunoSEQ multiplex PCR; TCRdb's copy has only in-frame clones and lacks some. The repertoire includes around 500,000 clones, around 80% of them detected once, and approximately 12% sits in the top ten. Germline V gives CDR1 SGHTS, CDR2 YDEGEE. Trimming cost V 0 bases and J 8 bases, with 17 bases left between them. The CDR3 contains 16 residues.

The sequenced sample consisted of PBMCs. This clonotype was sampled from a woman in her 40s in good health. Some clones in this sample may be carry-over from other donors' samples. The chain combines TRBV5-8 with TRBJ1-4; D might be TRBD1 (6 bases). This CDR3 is CASSLGAQGSREKLFF. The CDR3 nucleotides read TGTGCCAGCAGCTTGGGGGCGCAGGGGAGCCGAGAAAAACTGTTTTTT.